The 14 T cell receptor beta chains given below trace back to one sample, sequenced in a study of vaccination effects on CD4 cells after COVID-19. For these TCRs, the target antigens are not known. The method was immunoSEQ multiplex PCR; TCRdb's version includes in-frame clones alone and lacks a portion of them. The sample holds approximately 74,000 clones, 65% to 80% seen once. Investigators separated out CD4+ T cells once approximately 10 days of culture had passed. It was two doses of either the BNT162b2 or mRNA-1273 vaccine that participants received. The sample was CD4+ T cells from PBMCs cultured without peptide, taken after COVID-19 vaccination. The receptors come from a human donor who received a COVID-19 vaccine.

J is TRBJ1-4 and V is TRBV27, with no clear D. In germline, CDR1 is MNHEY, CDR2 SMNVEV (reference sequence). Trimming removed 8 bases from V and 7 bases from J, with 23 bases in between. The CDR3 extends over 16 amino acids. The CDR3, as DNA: TGTGCCAGCTCCGGGTTTGGAGGCAGTTCGGGTGAAAAACTGTTTTTT. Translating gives CASSGFGGSSGEKLFF. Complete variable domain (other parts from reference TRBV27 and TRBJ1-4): EAQVTQNPRYLITVTGKKLTVTCSQNMNHEYMSWYRQDPGLGLRQIYYSMNVEVTDKGDVPEGYKVSRKEKRNFPLILESPSPNQTSLYFCASSGFGGSSGEKLFFGSGTQLSVL.

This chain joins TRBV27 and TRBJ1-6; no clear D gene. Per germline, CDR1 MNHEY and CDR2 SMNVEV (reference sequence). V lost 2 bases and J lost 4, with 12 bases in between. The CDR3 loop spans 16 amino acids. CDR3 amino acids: CASSLNRPGYNSPLHF. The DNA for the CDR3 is TGTGCCAGCAGTTTAAACCGCCCTGGGTATAATTCACCCCTCCACTTT.

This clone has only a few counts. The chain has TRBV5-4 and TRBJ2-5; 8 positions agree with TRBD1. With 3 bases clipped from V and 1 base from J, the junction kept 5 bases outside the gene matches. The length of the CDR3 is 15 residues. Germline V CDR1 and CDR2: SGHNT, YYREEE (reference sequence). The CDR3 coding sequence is TGTGCCAGCAGCTCACCTGGACAGGGCCAAGAGACCCAGTACTTC. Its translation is CASSSPGQGQETQYF.

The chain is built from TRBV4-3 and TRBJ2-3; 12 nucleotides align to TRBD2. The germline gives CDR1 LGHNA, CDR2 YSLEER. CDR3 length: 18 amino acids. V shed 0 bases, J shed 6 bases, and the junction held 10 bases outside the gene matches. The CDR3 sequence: CASSQERDLAGGLDTQYF. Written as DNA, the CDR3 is TGCGCCAGCAGCCAAGAGAGGGACCTAGCGGGGGGGCTGGATACGCAGTATTTT.

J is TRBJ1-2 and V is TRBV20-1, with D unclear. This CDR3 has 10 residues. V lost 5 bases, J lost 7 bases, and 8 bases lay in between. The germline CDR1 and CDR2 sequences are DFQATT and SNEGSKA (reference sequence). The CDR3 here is CSAVSGGYTF. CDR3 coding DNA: TGCAGTGCTGTGAGTGGTGGCTACACCTTC.

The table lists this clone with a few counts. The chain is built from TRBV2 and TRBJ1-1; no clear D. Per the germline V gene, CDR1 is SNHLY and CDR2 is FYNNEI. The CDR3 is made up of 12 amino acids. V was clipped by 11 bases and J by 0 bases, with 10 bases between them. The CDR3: CAGSQLNTEAFF. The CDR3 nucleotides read TGTGCCGGGTCCCAGTTGAACACTGAAGCTTTCTTT.

CDR3 amino acids: CATSREGDGYTF. Written as DNA, the CDR3 is TGTGCCACCAGCAGAGAGGGAGATGGCTACACCTTC. V is TRBV15 and J is TRBJ1-2; D remains unclear. Germline V CDR1 and CDR2: LNHNV, YYDKDF (reference sequence). V lost 0 bases and J lost 6, with 5 bases in between. This CDR3 has 12 residues.

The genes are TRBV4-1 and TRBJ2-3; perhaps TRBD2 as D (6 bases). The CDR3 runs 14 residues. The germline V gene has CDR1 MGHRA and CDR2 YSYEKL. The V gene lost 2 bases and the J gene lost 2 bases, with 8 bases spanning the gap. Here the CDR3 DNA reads TGCGCCAGCAGCCAACGGGAGTTCACAGATACGCAGTATTTT. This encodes CASSQREFTDTQYF.

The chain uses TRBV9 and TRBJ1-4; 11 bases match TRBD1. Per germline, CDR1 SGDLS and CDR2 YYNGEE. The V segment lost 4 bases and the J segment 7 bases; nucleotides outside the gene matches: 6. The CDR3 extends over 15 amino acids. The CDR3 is CASSLPGQGGEKLFF. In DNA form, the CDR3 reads TGTGCCAGCAGCCTTCCGGGACAGGGGGGTGAAAAACTGTTTTTT.

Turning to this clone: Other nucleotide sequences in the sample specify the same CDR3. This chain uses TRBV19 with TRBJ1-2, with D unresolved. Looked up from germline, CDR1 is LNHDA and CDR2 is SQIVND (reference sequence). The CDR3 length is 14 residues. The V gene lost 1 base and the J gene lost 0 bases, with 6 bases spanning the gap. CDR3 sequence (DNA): TGTGCCAGTAGTATAGGGCGAGCTAACTATGGCTACACCTTC. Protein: CASSIGRANYGYTF.

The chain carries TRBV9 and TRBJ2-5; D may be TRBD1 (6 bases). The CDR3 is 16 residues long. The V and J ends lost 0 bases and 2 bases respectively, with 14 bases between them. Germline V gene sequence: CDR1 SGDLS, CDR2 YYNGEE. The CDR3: CASSVGTSRGQETQYF. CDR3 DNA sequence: TGTGCCAGCAGCGTAGGAACTAGTAGGGGGCAAGAGACCCAGTACTTC. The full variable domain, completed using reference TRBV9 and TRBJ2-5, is DSGVTQTPKHLITATGQRVTLRCSPRSGDLSVYWYQQSLDQGLQFLIQYYNGEERAKGNILERFSAQQFPDLHSELNLSSLELGDSALYFCASSVGTSRGQETQYFGPGTRLLVL.

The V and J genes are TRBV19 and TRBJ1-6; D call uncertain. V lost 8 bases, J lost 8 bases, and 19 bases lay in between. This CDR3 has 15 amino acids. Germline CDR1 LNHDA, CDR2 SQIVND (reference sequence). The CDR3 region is CASRISTSFDSPLHF. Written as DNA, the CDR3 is TGTGCCAGTCGAATAAGTACCAGTTTCGATTCACCCCTCCACTTT.

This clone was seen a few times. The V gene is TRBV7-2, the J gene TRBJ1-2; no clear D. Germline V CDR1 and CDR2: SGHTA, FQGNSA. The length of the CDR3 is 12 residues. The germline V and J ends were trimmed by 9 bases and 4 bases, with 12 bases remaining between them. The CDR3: CASHRLSYGYTF. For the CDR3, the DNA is TGTGCCAGTCATCGTTTAAGCTATGGCTACACCTTC.

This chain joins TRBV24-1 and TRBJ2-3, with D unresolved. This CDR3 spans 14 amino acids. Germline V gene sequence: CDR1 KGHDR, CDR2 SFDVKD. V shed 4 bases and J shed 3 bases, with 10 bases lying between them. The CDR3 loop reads CATSDDSLTDTQYF. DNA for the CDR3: TGTGCCACCAGTGACGATTCACTAACAGATACGCAGTATTTT.